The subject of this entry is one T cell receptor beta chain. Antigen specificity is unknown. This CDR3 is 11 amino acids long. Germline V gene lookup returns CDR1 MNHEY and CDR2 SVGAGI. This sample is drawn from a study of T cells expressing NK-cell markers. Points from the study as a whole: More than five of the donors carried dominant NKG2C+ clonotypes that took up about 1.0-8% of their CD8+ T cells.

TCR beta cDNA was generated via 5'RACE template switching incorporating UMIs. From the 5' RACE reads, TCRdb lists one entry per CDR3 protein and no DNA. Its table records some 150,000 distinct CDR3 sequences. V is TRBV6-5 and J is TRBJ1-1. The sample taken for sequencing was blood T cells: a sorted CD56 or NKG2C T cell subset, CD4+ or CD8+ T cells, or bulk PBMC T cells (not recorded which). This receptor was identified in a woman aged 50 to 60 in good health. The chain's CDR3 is CATMTGTEAFF.